Following are 24 T cell receptor beta chains from one sample sequenced in a study of T cell repertoires in cytomegalovirus infection. TCRdb re-analysed the reads in MiXCR, keeping a single row per CDR3 protein. This sample has about 360,000 distinct CDR3 sequences, with roughly 20% found just once. The specimen sequenced was PBMCs. The receptors originated from a human donor in good health (CMV status not recorded). Some clones in this sample may be carry-over from other donors' samples.

This clonotype appeared a single time. The gene calls are TRBV18 and TRBJ1-1, with unresolved D. The V and J ends lost 1 base and 7 bases respectively, with 19 bases between them. CDR1 KGHSH and CDR2 LQKENI come from the germline V gene. This CDR3 is 16 amino acids long. CDR3 coding DNA: TGTGCCAGCTCACCACGTCGAGCCGGGGAACTCGTTGAAGCTTTCTTT. Its translation: CASSPRRAGELVEAFF.

This clonotype came up a few times. This rearrangement joins TRBV4-2 to TRBJ2-7, with 7 bases lining up with TRBD1. This CDR3 is 15 amino acids long. The germline V gene has CDR1 LGHNA and CDR2 YNFKEQ. Losses at the gene ends were 1 base for V and 2 bases for J; bases not matched to a gene: 5. DNA of the CDR3: TGTGCCAGCAGCCAAGCCCGGGACAGAACCTACGAGCAGTACTTC. As protein: CASSQARDRTYEQYF.

This chain joins TRBV10-1 and TRBJ2-1; 8 positions agree with TRBD2. Germline V CDR1 and CDR2: WNHNN, SYGVQD (reference sequence). The length of the CDR3 is 14 residues. V lost 3 bases and J lost 6; bases outside the gene matches: 4. CDR3 coding DNA: TGCGCCAGCAGTGAAGCGGGGACTAGCAATGAGCAGTTCTTC. Amino acid sequence: CASSEAGTSNEQFF.

In this sample, this clonotype turned up many times. The V call is TRBV7-9, the J call TRBJ1-6, with 7 bases aligning to TRBD1. The CDR3 is made up of 18 amino acids. From germline, CDR1 is SEHNR and CDR2 FQNEAQ (reference sequence). The V segment lost 0 bases and the J segment 7 bases; nucleotides outside the gene matches: 12. For the CDR3, the DNA is TGTGCCAGCAGCTTAGCTACCAGGGGGGTGTTACGGAATTCACCCCTCCACTTT. Its protein product is CASSLATRGVLRNSPLHF.

The CDR3 DNA reads TGCAGTGCTAACGAAGGGGAAGTGTACGAGCAGTACTTC. This codes for CSANEGEVYEQYF. The chain combines TRBV20-1 with TRBJ2-7, with D perhaps matching TRBD1 (5 bases). The germline V gene encodes CDR1 DFQATT and CDR2 SNEGSKA (reference sequence). This CDR3 contains 13 residues. The ends were cut back, 4 bases at V and 4 bases at J, with 14 bases in the middle.

Only a few counts were recorded for this clonotype. The rearrangement links TRBV10-3 to TRBJ2-3, with 7 bases that match TRBD2. In germline, CDR1 is ENHRY, CDR2 SYGVKD. This CDR3 is 17 amino acids long. V lost 8 bases and J lost 0; bases outside the gene matches: 14. The CDR3, as DNA: TGTGCCATCTCCAGTTTTATAGCGGGTAGAAGCACAGATACGCAGTATTTT. It codes for CAISSFIAGRSTDTQYF.

The rearrangement joins TRBV10-3 to TRBJ1-1; the D gene is possibly TRBD1 (6 bases). CDR1 and CDR2 from the germline V gene are ENHRY and SYGVKD. V was trimmed by 6 bases and J by 4 bases, leaving 9 bases between them. This CDR3 is built from 12 residues. The CDR3 loop reads CAISLQGTEAFF. The CDR3 DNA reads TGTGCCATCAGCCTACAGGGCACTGAAGCTTTCTTT.

This clonotype was observed a handful of times. The chain recombines TRBV15 with TRBJ2-5, with a weak D call TRBD2 (6 bases). Looked up from germline, CDR1 is LNHNV and CDR2 is YYDKDF (reference sequence). V gave up 6 bases and J gave up 5 bases, with 13 bases separating them. There are 13 residues in the CDR3. For the CDR3, the DNA is TGTGCCACCAGGGCCGGGACTTGGGAGACCCAGTACTTC. Encoded protein: CATRAGTWETQYF. Drawing the rest from reference TRBV15 and TRBJ2-5, the complete variable domain is DAMVIQNPRYQVTQFGKPVTLSCSQTLNHNVMYWYQQKSSQAPKLLFHYYDKDFNNEADTPDNFQSRRPNTSFCFLDIRSPGLGDTAMYLCATRAGTWETQYFGPGTRLLVL.

This clonotype was seen more than once but under ten times. This chain links TRBV20-1 with TRBJ2-3, with TRBD2 identical over 7 bases. Germline-derived CDR1 and CDR2 are DFQATT and SNEGSKA (reference sequence). CDR3 length: 15 amino acids. The trim removed 0 bases at V and 4 bases at J, leaving 7 bases unmatched. CDR3: CSARDPSGVPDTQYF. The CDR3 DNA is TGCAGTGCTAGAGATCCGAGCGGGGTTCCAGATACGCAGTATTTT.

Here the CDR3 DNA reads TGTGCCAGCTCACCGGGACTAGCGGGAGTTGCGGGGTCCAATGAGCAGTTCTTC. It encodes CASSPGLAGVAGSNEQFF. The chain combines TRBV18 with TRBJ2-1; 14 bases align to TRBD2. The length of the CDR3 is 18 residues. Germline loops: CDR1 KGHSH, CDR2 LQKENI. Germline trimming cut 3 bases from V and 6 bases from J; bases unmatched to any gene: 10.

There are many counts of this clonotype. V is TRBV7-2 and J is TRBJ1-1, with 9 bases lining up with TRBD1. The CDR3 spans 15 residues. Germline loops: CDR1 SGHTA, CDR2 FQGNSA. The V segment lost 5 bases and the J segment 1 base; nucleotides outside the gene matches: 5. CDR3 region: CASSPKTGGNTEAFF. The CDR3 nucleotides are TGTGCCAGCAGCCCCAAGACAGGGGGGAACACTGAAGCTTTCTTT. The full variable domain, in which reference TRBV7-2 and TRBJ1-1 provide the parts outside the CDR3, is GAGVSQSPSNKVTEKGKDVELRCDPISGHTALYWYRQSLGQGLEFLIYFQGNSAPDKSGLPSDRFSAERTGGSVSTLTIQRTQQEDSAVYLCASSPKTGGNTEAFFGQGTRLTVV.

This clonotype came up many times. V usage is TRBV7-2 and J usage is TRBJ1-4; tentative D call: TRBD1 (5 bases). V lost 2 bases, J lost 6 bases, and 13 bases lay in between. Germline CDR1 reads SGHTA; CDR2 reads FQGNSA. CDR3 length: 15 amino acids. CDR3: CASSLIGQGYEKLFF. CDR3 DNA: TGTGCCAGCAGCTTAATAGGCCAGGGATATGAAAAACTGTTTTTT.

This clonotype was recorded a few times. The V gene is TRBV6-6, the J gene TRBJ2-3, with D maybe TRBD1 (5 bases). The CDR3 length is 14 residues. The ends were cut back, 6 bases at V and 1 base at J, with 11 bases in the middle. Per germline, CDR1 MNHNY and CDR2 SVGAGI (reference sequence). CDR3 protein: CASRTEDRTDTQYF. CDR3 bases: TGTGCCAGCAGGACAGAGGATCGCACAGATACGCAGTATTTT.

The V gene is TRBV27, the J gene TRBJ2-3; possibly TRBD2 for D (6 bases). Trimming removed 3 bases from V and 2 bases from J, with 12 bases in between. Germline assignment: CDR1 MNHEY and CDR2 SMNVEV (reference sequence). The length of the CDR3 is 15 residues. The CDR3, as DNA: TGTGCCAGCAGTTTGAAGCGGGTGTCCACAGATACGCAGTATTTT. This sequence encodes CASSLKRVSTDTQYF.

This clonotype was seen a handful of times. The chain links TRBV23-1 to TRBJ2-3, with D unclear. Being an ORF, TRBV23-1 has a function that is uncertain. V was shortened by 6 bases and J by 2 bases, with 12 bases between the two germline ends. The CDR3 is 14 residues long. CDR3 region: CASRTPLNTDTQYF. The CDR3 nucleotides read TGCGCCAGCAGGACCCCCTTGAACACAGATACGCAGTATTTT.

There are a few counts of this clonotype. The chain combines TRBV19 with TRBJ2-5; a possible D gene is TRBD2 (5 bases). Trimming cost V 1 base and J 5 bases, with 11 bases left between them. The germline V gene has CDR1 LNHDA and CDR2 SQIVND (reference sequence). This CDR3 contains 14 residues. Written as DNA, the CDR3 is TGTGCCAGTAGTATAGGACGGACTGGTGAGACCCAGTACTTC. The encoded protein is CASSIGRTGETQYF.

The chain links TRBV6-6 to TRBJ1-5, with 7 bases identical to TRBD1. The CDR3 is made up of 13 amino acids. The V gene's germline CDR1 is MNHNY and CDR2 SVGAGI (reference sequence). J was trimmed by 7 bases and V by 7 bases; bases with no gene match: 7. CDR3 sequence (DNA): TGTGCCAGCACAAGACAGGGAAGGCAGCCCCAGCATTTT. This codes for CASTRQGRQPQHF.

The chain links TRBV12-3 or TRBV12-4 to TRBJ2-3, with D hard to call. V lost 6 bases and J lost 11, with 12 bases in between. This CDR3 is built from 11 residues. The chain's CDR3 is CASSSGPRQYF. CDR3 bases: TGTGCCAGCAGCTCCGGGCCACGGCAGTATTTT.

This clonotype was observed a few times. The gene calls are TRBV6-1 and TRBJ2-5; 8 bases fit TRBD1. There are 13 residues in the CDR3. In germline, CDR1 is MNHNS, CDR2 SASEGT. Trimming took 6 bases from V and 9 from J; bases not matched to a gene: 9. This CDR3 is CASRHGTGRAQYF. The CDR3 DNA reads TGTGCCAGCAGACACGGGACAGGAAGGGCCCAGTACTTC.

This clonotype was recorded at least ten times. CDR3 region: CASGKQGNTEAFF. The CDR3 DNA reads TGTGCTAGTGGTAAACAGGGAAACACTGAAGCTTTCTTT. The V and J genes are TRBV12-5 and TRBJ1-1; D may be TRBD1 (6 bases). The CDR3 has 13 amino acids. Germline CDR1 LGHNT, CDR2 FRNRAP. Trimming took off 5 bases at V and 2 bases at J, with 9 bases between the two ends.

The chain links TRBV7-9 to TRBJ1-2; D might be TRBD1 (6 bases). The V end was cut by 10 bases, the J end by 6 bases, with 12 bases between. The V gene's germline CDR1 is SEHNR and CDR2 FQNEAQ (reference sequence). This CDR3 comprises 11 residues. The CDR3 DNA reads as TGTGCCATCGACGGGGGCAATGGCTACACCTTC. This translates into CAIDGGNGYTF.

This clonotype was seen more than once but under ten times. This rearrangement joins TRBV4-1 to TRBJ2-1; D call uncertain. V dropped 0 bases and J dropped 5 bases, with 8 bases sitting between them. Germline V CDR1 and CDR2: MGHRA, YSYEKL. CDR3 size: 14 residues. In DNA, the CDR3 is TGCGCCAGCAGCCAAGACCTTCCCGACAATGAGCAGTTCTTC. This sequence encodes CASSQDLPDNEQFF.

This clonotype has ten or more counts. The chain combines TRBV7-2 with TRBJ1-2; D unresolved. Germline CDR1 reads SGHTA; CDR2 reads FQGNSA. The V and J ends lost 1 base and 8 bases respectively, with 11 bases between them. The CDR3 is 13 residues long. The CDR3 nucleotides are TGTGCCAGCAGCTTAGGGGGATCGGGAGGCTACACCTTC. Residues: CASSLGGSGGYTF.

This clonotype was counted between two and nine times. The V and J genes are TRBV11-2 and TRBJ2-3; 8 bases fit TRBD2. The trim removed 0 bases at V and 7 bases at J, leaving 9 bases unmatched. This CDR3 has 16 residues. CDR1 SGHAT and CDR2 FQNNGV come from the germline V gene. CDR3 loop: CASSLEHGTSVHTQYF. CDR3 nucleotides: TGTGCCAGCAGCTTAGAGCACGGGACTAGTGTCCATACGCAGTATTTT.